This TCR beta chain is drawn from a study of blood T cell repertoires in COVID-19. For the study at large: PBMCs, B-cell-depleted T cells, or T cells provided the cDNA or gDNA that made up the material.

TCRdb's copy holds only in-frame clones and misses some; the assay was immunoSEQ multiplex PCR. The data contain 200,000 to 250,000 clones, roughly four fifths of them singletons. Seattle participants joined during active infection and were tracked over time. CDR1 LGHDT and CDR2 YNNKEL come from the germline V gene (reference sequence). The CDR3 runs 17 residues. Losses at the gene ends were 4 bases for V and 3 bases for J; bases not matched to a gene: 15. The rearrangement uses TRBV3-1 (or the pseudogene TRBV3-2) and TRBJ2-7, with TRBD1 matching over 7 bases. Source material: peripheral blood. The sequence was obtained from a woman older than 75 with COVID-19, enrolled during active disease. CDR3 amino acids: CASSREGASVGFYEQYF. CDR3 sequence (DNA): TGTGCCAGCAGCCGCGAGGGGGCCTCTGTAGGTTTCTACGAGCAGTACTTC.